These 13 T cell receptor beta chains were sequenced from one sample in a study of neurological immune-mediated disorders. TCRdb used MiXCR to reprocess the 5' RACE reads, holding one entry per CDR3 protein. Of 45,000 to 50,000 distinct CDR3 sequences detected, roughly 4.4% appear once; the ten largest clones hold approximately 5.4%. The sequencing sample was made of PBMCs. The receptor source for this set is a woman aged 60-70 years with multiple sclerosis.

This clonotype has a count of ten or more. The V gene is TRBV4-1, the J gene TRBJ2-5; 13 bases line up with TRBD2. The CDR3 covers 19 residues. After removal of 5 bases from V and 1 base from J, the junction contained 13 bases not matched to a gene. CDR1 MGHRA and CDR2 YSYEKL come from the germline V gene. CDR3 loop: CASSERQLGTSGAQETQYF. In DNA form, the CDR3 reads TGCGCCAGCAGCGAAAGACAACTCGGGACTAGCGGGGCCCAAGAGACCCAGTACTTC.

This clonotype showed up many times. The chain joins TRBV5-1 to TRBJ1-2, with 7 bases identical to TRBD1. Germline V gene lookup returns CDR1 SGHRS and CDR2 YFSETQ. This CDR3 is 14 amino acids long. J gave up 6 bases and V 4 bases, and 9 bases lay outside the gene matches. The CDR3 region is CASSRIDRADGYTF. The CDR3, as DNA: TGCGCCAGCAGCCGGATCGACAGGGCGGATGGCTACACCTTC.

The chain couples TRBV7-8 to TRBJ2-5, with 8 bases lining up with TRBD1. The CDR3 consists of 14 residues. Looked up from germline, CDR1 is SGHVS and CDR2 is FQNEAQ. V gave up 6 bases and J gave up 3 bases; unmatched junction bases: 6. This CDR3 is CASSLRGREETQYF. The DNA for the CDR3 is TGTGCCAGCAGTCTCAGGGGGCGCGAAGAGACCCAGTACTTC.

Notes on this clonotype: One end of the junction does not line up with germline, which may come from a read error. The rearrangement joins TRBV18 to TRBJ1-5; D gene unclear. Germline values: CDR1 KGHSH, CDR2 LQKENI. The CDR3 loop spans 14 amino acids. The CDR3 is CASSPGNPNQPQNF. The CDR3 DNA follows: TGTGCCAGCTCACCAGGGAACCCCAATCAGCCCCAGAATTTT.

This clonotype was observed at least ten times. J is TRBJ2-5 and V is TRBV20-1; perhaps TRBD2 as D (5 bases). This CDR3 spans 15 amino acids. Germline assignment: CDR1 DFQATT and CDR2 SNEGSKA (reference sequence). Trimming took off 7 bases at V and 2 bases at J, with 20 bases between the two ends. The CDR3 bases are TGCAGTGTAATGGTACCGCGACTAACACAAGAGACCCAGTACTTC. This sequence encodes CSVMVPRLTQETQYF.

CDR3 loop: CASSQGGRDYGYTF. In DNA, the CDR3 is TGTGCCAGCAGCCAAGGGGGCAGGGACTATGGCTACACCTTC. The chain is built from TRBV4-2 and TRBJ1-2; D might be TRBD1 (5 bases). There are 14 residues in the CDR3. Germline CDR1 is LGHNA and CDR2 is YNFKEQ. Trimming left V 1 base short and J 3 bases short, with 9 bases between.

This clonotype was recorded many times. The V call is TRBV7-2, the J call TRBJ2-1; possible D gene TRBD1, 6 bases. Germline-derived CDR1 and CDR2 are SGHTA and FQGNSA. This CDR3 comprises 14 residues. Deletions cut 5 bases from V and 5 bases from J, with 13 bases between. The CDR3: CASSNRQANNEQFF. CDR3 in DNA: TGTGCCAGCAGCAACCGACAGGCTAACAATGAGCAGTTCTTC.

This clonotype was seen at least ten times. The chain has TRBV20-1 and TRBJ1-6; D is uncertain. Germline-derived CDR1 and CDR2 are DFQATT and SNEGSKA (reference sequence). The CDR3 has 13 amino acids. Between the trimmed V and J ends, which lost 4 bases and 6 bases, there was a span of 10 bases. The CDR3: CSAIAGLNSPLHF. The CDR3 bases are TGCAGTGCTATAGCCGGGCTTAATTCACCCCTCCACTTT.

The DNA of the CDR3 is TGTGCCAGCAGCGTAGGGTCGGGTTACAATGAGCAGTTCTTC. It is translated as CASSVGSGYNEQFF. The V and J genes are TRBV9 and TRBJ2-1; D uncertain. CDR1 and CDR2 from the germline V gene are SGDLS and YYNGEE. Trimming cost V 0 bases and J 4 bases, with 8 bases left between them. There are 14 residues in the CDR3.

This clonotype was detected many times. The J gene is TRBJ2-4, the V gene TRBV5-8; 7 bases are a match to TRBD1. The CDR3 consists of 13 residues. Trimming cost V 4 bases and J 16 bases; bases outside gene matches: 14. The germline gives CDR1 SGHTS, CDR2 YDEGEE. CDR3 nucleotides: TGTGCCAGCAGCCCAACCAGGGACAGACCCCGATACTTC. Translation: CASSPTRDRPRYF. Full variable domain (rest looked up from reference TRBV5-8 and TRBJ2-4): EAGVTQSPTHLIKTRGQQATLRCSPISGHTSVYWYQQALGLGLQFLLWYDEGEERNRGNFPPRFSGRQFPNYSSELNVNALELEDSALYLCASSPTRDRPRYFGAGTRLSVL.

The sample holds many counts of this clonotype. V usage is TRBV6-5 and J usage is TRBJ1-5; D is unresolved. CDR3 length equals 10 residues. Trimming pared 6 bases from V and 9 bases from J, leaving 6 bases between. Germline assignment: CDR1 MNHEY and CDR2 SVGAGI. CDR3 DNA sequence: TGTGCCAGCAGACGCTCGCCCCAGCATTTT. As protein: CASRRSPQHF.

This clonotype has more than one count but fewer than ten. CDR3 sequence: CASSPRVGETQYF. The CDR3 DNA sequence: TGCGCCAGCAGCCCCAGGGTTGGGGAGACCCAGTACTTC. The genes are TRBV5-1 and TRBJ2-5; possibly TRBD1 for D (5 bases). Per the germline V gene, CDR1 is SGHRS and CDR2 is YFSETQ. The CDR3 totals 13 residues. V lost 4 bases and J 5 bases, leaving 12 bases between the germline ends.

In this sample, this clonotype turned up many times. CDR3 protein: CATSRVRDHYGYTF. The CDR3 region has the DNA TGTGCCACTAGCCGGGTCAGGGACCACTATGGCTACACCTTC. The chain employs TRBV11-2 and TRBJ1-2, with D possibly TRBD1 on 5 matching bases. Germline CDR1 SGHAT, CDR2 FQNNGV. V lost 10 bases, J lost 3 bases, and 18 bases lay in between. The CDR3 spans 14 residues.